This paragraph reports one T cell receptor beta chain. Its antigen remains unknown. The sample originates from a study of blood T cells in healthy people across ages. The use of a sample-barcoded 5' primer and a J-beta primer mix characterized a second PCR of about 6 to 11 cycles. Each CDR3 protein is one row after TCRdb ran MiXCR on the 5' RACE reads. The top ten clones hold 7.5% to 9% of a sample with roughly 500,000 distinct CDR3 sequences, about 25% of them seen once. Germline V lookup: CDR1 MDHEN, CDR2 SYDVKM. V was pared by 8 bases and J by 3 bases, with 9 bases of the junction left unmatched. The CDR3 length is 15 residues. Whole-study results and caveats: Naive T cell percentage strongly correlated with TCR beta diversity. Versus aged donors, long-lived donors had higher diversity and more naive CD4+ cells.

The draw of peripheral blood yielded approximately 10 milliliters from each donor. Isolated per sample were at least 6.5 million PBMCs. This same sample was also part of a study on T cells of mothers and their children.

This sequence originates from a boy younger than 18 in good health. This rearrangement joins TRBV28 to TRBJ2-1, with 8 bases fitting TRBD2. The material sequenced was blood. CDR3 DNA sequence: TGTGCCAGCCCTGGACCGGGAGGGAACTACAATGAGCAGTTCTTC. Translation gives CASPGPGGNYNEQFF. Full variable domain (rest looked up from reference TRBV28 and TRBJ2-1): DVKVTQSSRYLVKRTGEKVFLECVQDMDHENMFWYRQDPGLGLRLIYFSYDVKMKEKGDIPEGYSVSREKKERFSLILESASTNQTSMYLCASPGPGGNYNEQFFGPGTRLTVL.